This T cell receptor (beta chain) comes out of a study of lymphopenia after photon versus proton radiotherapy. Findings of the study overall: After lymphocyte nadir, photon-treated repertoires showed oligoclonal expansion, especially CD8+ Temra. Survival link was tested only in deceased patients; proton benefit remains a possibility. A bigger post-nadir fall in TCR diversity correlated inversely with survival time in deceased patients. Photon-treated patients lost naive T cells and TCR diversity; proton-treated stayed stable.

Trimming removed 0 bases from V and 5 bases from J, with 13 bases in between. This CDR3 spans 15 amino acids. Germline V gene lookup returns CDR1 MNHNS and CDR2 SASEGT. Produced via immunoSEQ multiplex PCR; TCRdb's table is partial and in-frame only. Found here are around 27,000 clones, roughly nine tenths of them singletons; the top ten hold 0.75% to 0.9%. As to this clone: The antigen remains unidentified.

The chain couples TRBV6-1 to TRBJ1-1; a weak D match, TRBD1 (5 bases). The sequencing here drew on peripheral blood, taken from a patient treated with photon-based radiotherapy. The TCR was taken from a woman between 50 and 59 years old with cholangiocarcinoma. The DNA for the CDR3 is TGTGCCAGCAGTGAAGCAGGAGGGACGGGGACTGAAGCTTTCTTT. Protein product: CASSEAGGTGTEAFF.